This TCR beta chain was sequenced for a study of shared clonotypes between healthy human individuals (dated by TCRdb to 2018 to 2021). Some background on the complete study: The cohort included a few men and two women between 18 and 49 years of age. For each donor, three plates each were used for CD4 naive and CD4 memory, two plates were used for CD8 naive, and one plate was used for CD8 memory. Libraries were prepared and TCR repertoires were sequenced by different laboratories using diverse techniques, in order to increase sequencing depth and limit assay-specific biases. Per donor, leukapheresis produced somewhere between about 0.94 and 10 billion PBMCs. To estimate repertoire size and how much clonotypes are shared between individuals, the study performed deep sequencing of blood TCR repertoires from about five healthy adults.

Comments on this clone: It has no known antigen specificity. The sample holds no much larger clone one base away, and base qualities are not on file.

Summary of the overall study and its limitations: The small number of donors limited the genetic and exposure-history diversity represented. Approximately 4.8% of naive CD4, around 3.6% of naive CD8, approximately 2% of memory CD4, and about 0.4% of memory CD8 clonotypes were shared across four donors. Sampling was restricted to blood, and TCR repertoires in tissue are likely to differ from TCR repertoires in blood. Naive subsets generally had larger estimated clonotype richness than memory subsets. Higher generation probabilities were observed for clonotypes shared by all four sorted-subset donors than for non-shared clonotypes. Pairwise subsampling indicated that sequencing depth was expected to affect the degree of clonotype sharing among donors. Incomplete sequencing was indicated by rarefaction of sorted-subset datasets, despite the large sequencing depth.

The CDR1 and CDR2 encoded by the germline V gene are SQVTM and ANQGSEA. V has 4 bases trimmed and J has 5 bases trimmed; junction bases matching no gene number 6. Measured from the cysteine to the phenylalanine, the CDR3 is 14 residues long. The retained sequence is limited to the CDR3, 42 bases, with the frame set at the first base. TCR CDR3 regions were amplified from genomic DNA by multiplex PCR using the deep immunoSEQ assay. Extracted genomic DNA from each cell subset was spread evenly across all wells of several immunoSEQ 96-well plates, with each plate serving as a replicate. For sorted subsets, 200 ng of genomic DNA, equivalent to around 31,000 T cell genomes, went into each replicate PCR. The purified libraries were quantified using a Qubit 3.0 fluorometer, sized with a Bioanalyzer 2100, and then quantified again using the KAPA Library Quantification kit. Each immunoSEQ 96-well plate was sequenced on its own single-read 150-cycle Illumina NextSeq 550 flow cell. As for the original processing: Because the immunoSEQ output held only junctional sequences and lacked quality scores, the filtering could not match the filtering applied to full-length reads. Sequences were annotated with PyIR, a Python wrapper for IgBLAST v1.9, using IMGT germline references to assign V/J genes and CDR3. Reads were filtered out if the reads had weak V/J assignments (E-value above 1e-6), no CDR3, stop codons, out-of-frame junctions, or ambiguous translated residues. V3J clonotypes were defined as sequences sharing the same inferred V gene, J gene, and CDR3 amino acid sequence. Percentage overlap between repertoires was computed as shared unique clonotypes divided by the size of the smaller repertoire. RTK rarefaction, the Chao1 estimator, and Recon v2.1 estimates of unobserved clonotypes were used to assess repertoire richness. Generation probabilities for all TCRbeta clonotypes obtained by the gDNA method from a few donors were computed using OLGA. Here the immuneACCESS table is served through TCRdb, limited to in-frame sequences with V and J called. Missing clones are a known gap in these copies; in checked studies unresolved V genes cover under half, and the rest lacks a known reason. V and J calls and clone size follow that table, whereas D and trimming were derived from the DNA. This sample comprises over a million clones, roughly 98% of them detected only once. About 0.4% of the sample comes from the top ten.

Donors were healthy HIV-negative adults with no recently reported acute infections or vaccinations. Every donor was a Caucasian adult living in Nashville, Tennessee, USA. CD4+ T cells were enriched through magnetic negative selection, after which naive cells were positively selected on CD45RA and the remaining negative fraction served as the memory subset. Blood was collected by leukapheresis, and PBMCs were isolated by Ficoll-Histopaque density gradient centrifugation and then cryopreserved in liquid nitrogen vapor phase. Analytical flow cytometry was used to check the purity and quantity of each magnetically sorted T cell population. From each sorted fraction, genomic DNA was isolated and quantified by UV absorbance on a Nanodrop 2000c.

The chain uses TRBV29-1 and TRBJ1-4; 8 middle bases align to TRBD1. The specimen sequenced was naive CD4+ T cells sorted from blood. The meaning of the sample's cell subset or site label: CD45RA+ positively selected. The clonotype comes from a man younger than 40 in good health. The DNA is TGCAGCGTTGTAGGTGGGACAGGAAATGAAAAACTGTTTTTT. This translates into CSVVGGTGNEKLFF.